This T cell receptor beta chain was sequenced during a study of cytomegalovirus exposure and HLA in healthy donors. At the level of the study: Earlier sequencing of 150 million to 200 million T cells yielded nearly 120 million unique TCR beta sequences.

Donors in the study were healthy people who gave bone marrow. This clone has only a few counts. Germline CDR1 WNHNN, CDR2 SYGVQD (reference sequence). The germline V and J ends were trimmed by 0 bases and 3 bases, with 8 bases remaining between them. The CDR3 length is 14 residues. The PCR was carried out with 60 Vbeta primers and 13 Jbeta primers. Repertoires were generated with immunoSEQ multiplex PCR, while TCRdb's copy carries only in-frame clones and drops some. The table has around 130,000 clones, 75% to 85% seen once. The TCR was taken from a girl aged 2-10 years in good health and CMV-seronegative. The sequenced sample was PBMCs. This chain joins TRBV10-1 and TRBJ1-1; D might be TRBD1 (5 bases). The CDR3 DNA sequence: TGCGCCAGCAGTGAGTCACAGGAGTACACTGAAGCTTTCTTT. This translates into CASSESQEYTEAFF.